This T cell receptor beta chain originates from a study of blood T cell repertoires in COVID-19. Some clones are missing from TCRdb's copy, which holds only in-frame ones; the method was immunoSEQ multiplex PCR. Seen here are approximately 220,000 clones, about 83% observed once, and the top ten hold about 6%. Deletions cut 4 bases from V and 5 bases from J, with 11 bases between. The CDR3 consists of 13 residues. Germline V lookup: CDR1 SGHNT, CDR2 YYREEE (reference sequence). This clonotype was obtained from a man aged 55-75 years who had recovered from COVID-19. The sample taken for sequencing was peripheral blood. The J gene is TRBJ2-3, the V gene TRBV5-4; D is perhaps TRBD1 (6 bases). The CDR3 sequence is CASSLQGQDTQYF. The CDR3, as DNA: TGTGCCAGCAGCCTTCAGGGGCAAGATACGCAGTATTTT.